Detailed here is one T cell receptor (beta chain). The target antigen is unknown. This sample is part of a study of identical twins. Findings and limits, study-wide: Insertions were reduced in abundant cord blood beta clonotypes but not in memory repertoires. Diverse VJ usage suggested most zero-insertion clonotypes were not invariant T cells.

CDR3 size: 15 residues. CDR1 GTSNPN and CDR2 SVGIG come from the germline V gene (reference sequence). V shed 8 bases and J 5 bases; nucleotides not matched to a gene: 16. The authors used template switching to add a universal primer site and gave cDNA unique molecular identifiers. Each CDR3 protein gets one entry after TCRdb re-called the 5' RACE reads with MiXCR. The table shows approximately 690,000 distinct CDR3 sequences, with roughly 6.2% occurring only once. Sequencing used naive T cells sorted from blood. The chain is built from TRBV30 and TRBJ2-5, with TRBD1 matching 8 bases. This clonotype originated in a man aged 18 to 35 in good health. The CDR3 spells CARAQRTGFVETQYF. CDR3 DNA sequence: TGTGCCCGAGCCCAGCGGACAGGGTTCGTGGAGACCCAGTACTTC. The full variable domain, its missing parts supplied by reference TRBV30 and TRBJ2-5, is SQTIHQWPATLVQPVGSPLSLECTVEGTSNPNLYWYRQAAGRGLQLLFYSVGIGQISSEVPQNLSASRPQDRQFILSSKKLLLSDSGFYLCARAQRTGFVETQYFGPGTRLLVL.